This entry concerns a single T cell receptor (beta chain). What it binds is unknown. The CDR3 is 15 residues long. CDR1 and CDR2 (germline): PRHDT, FYEKMQ (reference sequence). The ends lost 5 bases at V and 3 bases at J; junction bases unmatched: 8. Each CDR3 protein gets one entry after TCRdb re-called the reads with MiXCR. The sample consists of about 830,000 distinct CDR3 sequences, around a third of them appearing once. The sample is drawn from a study of T cell repertoires in cytomegalovirus infection. Study conclusions and caveats: Individuals carrying CMV plus the relevant HLA were identified by cumulative frequency of public TCR beta families. The ex vivo response was dominated by HLA-C-restricted CMV-specific TCR beta clonotypes.

The sample here was cultured CD8+ T cells from PBMCs, taken from culture after CMV antigen stimulation. This sequence originates from a human donor in good health (CMV status not recorded). Some clones in this sample may be carry-over from other donors' samples. The genes are TRBV13 and TRBJ2-3, with 7 bases identical to TRBD2. CDR3: CASSPGGGWTDTQYF. The DNA of the CDR3 is TGTGCCAGCAGCCCCGGCGGGGGATGGACAGATACGCAGTATTTT.